The clone carrying this T cell receptor (beta chain) showed up many times. Its antigen is not known. TCRdb analysed the 5' RACE reads with MiXCR anew, one entry per CDR3 protein. The sample has hundreds of thousands of distinct CDR3 sequences; roughly 12% are singletons. This specimen belongs to a study of identical twins. CDR1 is MNHEY, CDR2 SMNVEV, per germline (reference sequence). This CDR3 is 14 amino acids long. V gave up 2 bases and J gave up 3 bases, with 10 bases separating them. The study's findings and limits: Analyses of zero insertions could be partly confounded by invariant MAIT and iNKT cells. Twins showed weaker excess sharing in their beta out-of-frame sequences. The study drew conclusions from cross-sectional statistical analysis, not from following the same donors.

These data are also associated with another study on yellow fever vaccine responses in identical twins. From that second work: Reportedly, the response of twins' T cells to the vaccine seemed partly convergent, partly personalized.

Input material: CD8+ T cells sorted from blood. This TCR was sampled from a young woman in good health. The chain couples TRBV27 to TRBJ1-2, with D tentatively TRBD1 (5 bases). In nucleotides, the CDR3 is TGTGCCAGCAGTTTAAGGGGCAGACACTATGGCTACACCTTC. Translated, it gives CASSLRGRHYGYTF.